This entry features one TCR beta chain sequence. Its specificity is not known. This specimen belongs to a study of OX40 agonist ivuxolimab in advanced cancers. Findings of the study overall: Averaged across samples, CD8+ T cells carried more expanded clones than CD4+ did.

CDR1 and CDR2 (germline): SGHVS, FNYEAQ. The CDR3 covers 14 residues. Trimming pared 0 bases from V and 1 base from J, leaving 6 bases between. Profiling relied on immunoSEQ multiplex PCR, and the TCRdb table lists in-frame clones only, not all of them. The table records roughly 92,000 clones, roughly nine tenths of them present only once. The chain is built from TRBV7-6 and TRBJ2-5, with no clear D. This TCR was sampled from an adult with an advanced solid tumor such as melanoma, head and neck, liver or kidney cancer. This sample comprised CD4+ or CD8+ T cells sorted from blood, obtained in a trial of the OX40 agonist ivuxolimab. Here the CDR3 DNA reads TGTGCCAGCAGCTTAGCAATCGGCCAAGAGACCCAGTACTTC. This sequence encodes CASSLAIGQETQYF.